The rows below give T cell receptor beta chains drawn from one sample of a study of cytomegalovirus exposure and HLA in healthy donors. Produced via immunoSEQ multiplex PCR; TCRdb's table is partial and in-frame only. The table has about 55,000 clones, about 67% seen once. Input material: PBMCs. Receptors originate from a man aged 35 to 55 in good health and CMV-seropositive. The CDR3 runs from the conserved cysteine through the conserved F or W. A D gene is named only where the DNA matches it firmly. Clone sizes are given selectively: once, few, many, or a class where the clone is expanded.

j_gene | d_gene | abundance | v_gene | CDR3aa | CDR3nt
TRBJ1-2 | - | - | TRBV18 | CASSPGAALDYGYTF | TGTGCCAGCTCACCGGGGGCAGCCCTGGACTATGGCTACACCTTC
TRBJ2-2 | - | - | TRBV6-4 | CATAKGHNTGELFF | TGTGCCACCGCCAAGGGACACAACACCGGGGAGCTGTTTTTT
TRBJ1-1 | - | - | TRBV7-9 | CASSLPGNTEAFF | TGTGCCAGCAGCTTACCAGGGAACACTGAAGCTTTCTTT
TRBJ1-1 | - | - | TRBV5-6 | CASSFRVRVNTEAFF | TGTGCCAGCAGCTTCAGAGTCCGGGTGAACACTGAAGCTTTCTTT
TRBJ1-1 | TRBD1 | once | TRBV6-5 | CASSSDVQGKAFF | TGTGCCAGCAGTTCAGACGTACAGGGGAAAGCTTTCTTT
TRBJ2-7 | - | - | TRBV19 | CASSGEVSYEQYF | TGTGCCAGTAGTGGTGAGGTCTCCTACGAGCAGTACTTC
TRBJ1-1 | TRBD1 | - | TRBV10-2 | CASSGTGEDTNTEAFF | TGCGCCAGCAGTGGGACAGGGGAGGACACTAACACTGAAGCTTTCTTT
TRBJ2-7 | - | few | TRBV15 | CATSRGADEEQYF | TGTGCCACCAGCAGAGGGGCAGACGAAGAGCAGTACTTC
TRBJ2-5 | - | - | TRBV25-1 | CASRRGQETQYF | TGTGCCAGCAGACGGGGACAAGAGACCCAGTACTTC
TRBJ1-6 | - | - | TRBV5-1 | CASSWDAGTLHF | TGCGCCAGCAGCTGGGATGCAGGGACCCTCCACTTT
TRBJ2-2 | TRBD2 | - | TRBV4-2 | CASSQVVVASGGTGELFF | TGTGCCAGCAGCCAAGTTGTGGTGGCTAGCGGGGGTACCGGGGAGCTGTTTTTT
TRBJ1-2 | TRBD1 | - | TRBV5-6 | CASIRWGQDLYGYTF | TGTGCCAGCATCCGATGGGGACAGGACCTCTATGGCTACACCTTC
TRBJ1-2 | - | few | TRBV18 | CASSTTEYGYTF | TGTGCCAGCTCAACTACGGAATATGGCTACACCTTC
TRBJ2-7 | TRBD1 | - | TRBV29-1 | CSVEVGQGATEQYF | TGCAGCGTTGAAGTAGGCCAGGGGGCGACCGAGCAGTACTTC
TRBJ1-5 | - | few | TRBV4-2 | CASSQGDRREWGNQPQHF | TGTGCCAGCAGCCAAGGAGATAGGCGGGAATGGGGCAATCAGCCCCAGCATTTT
TRBJ2-2 | - | few | TRBV7-2 | CASTPRGTSLGELFF | TGTGCCAGCACCCCACGGGGGACTTCCCTCGGGGAGCTGTTTTTT
TRBJ1-6 | TRBD1 | - | TRBV6-1 | CASSEGRGLGSPLHF | TGTGCCAGCAGTGAAGGCAGGGGGCTAGGTTCACCCCTCCACTTT
TRBJ2-3 | - | - | TRBV7-8 | CASSLYADTDTQYF | TGTGCCAGCAGCTTATATGCGGACACAGATACGCAGTATTTT
TRBJ1-5 | - | - | TRBV10-3 | CAISPKGGTNQPQHF | TGTGCCATCAGCCCAAAGGGAGGGACCAATCAGCCCCAGCATTTT
TRBJ2-7 | TRBD2 | once | TRBV6-1 | CASSEGEWGGFYEQYF | TGTGCCAGCAGTGAAGGGGAATGGGGGGGATTCTACGAGCAGTACTTC
TRBJ1-2 | - | - | TRBV4-3 | CASSQGGTYGYTF | TGCGCCAGCAGCCAGGGGGGGACCTATGGCTACACCTTC
TRBJ2-3 | TRBD1 | - | TRBV5-6 | CASCLLGGSTDTQYF | TGTGCCAGCTGCCTACTAGGGGGCTCCACAGATACGCAGTATTTT
TRBJ2-7 | TRBD1 | - | TRBV5-4 | CASGLGGTGGDEQYF | TGTGCCAGCGGATTGGGAGGGACAGGGGGCGACGAGCAGTACTTC
TRBJ2-7 | TRBD1 | - | TRBV6-5 | CASSPLGTGQWEQYF | TGTGCCAGCAGCCCCTTGGGGACAGGTCAATGGGAGCAGTACTTC